This T cell receptor (beta chain) was sequenced for a study of Ad26.COV2.S vaccination and SARS-CoV-2 variants. Treatment indicated: about 20 received Ad26.COV2.S at low or high dose, single or two shots; about 5 received placebo; per-sample allocation not given. Sampling was performed 63 days after the first vaccine or placebo injection. Profiled with immunoSEQ multiplex PCR; TCRdb holds only in-frame clones, not every one. The sample records around 300,000 clones, around 88% being singletons. The CDR3 has 14 amino acids. Germline assignment: CDR1 SGHVS and CDR2 FQNEAQ. The V end lost 3 bases, the J end lost 3 bases, and 10 bases lay between the germline ends.

This specimen was peripheral blood, taken in a trial of Ad26.COV2.S vaccine versus placebo. The J gene is TRBJ2-3, the V gene TRBV7-8; D gene uncertain. This clonotype was obtained from a person aged 18-60 years who received the Ad26.COV2.S COVID-19 vaccine or a placebo. As DNA, the CDR3 is TGTGCCAGCAGCTTCGGGTGGGGAACAGATACGCAGTATTTT. Translation: CASSFGWGTDTQYF.